These 30 T cell receptor beta chains were sequenced from one sample in a study of STAT5B mutations in CD4+ large granular lymphocyte leukemia. Measured with immunoSEQ multiplex PCR; TCRdb has only the in-frame clones, and not every one. Of 25,000 to 30,000 clones in the sample, 81% were seen once. Material: CD4+ T cells from blood buffy coats. These receptors originate from a human donor in good health.

The chain recombines TRBV5-1 with TRBJ1-4; D remains unclear. CDR1 is SGHRS and CDR2 is YFSETQ in the germline V gene. The length of the CDR3 is 15 residues. V was shortened by 4 bases and J by 4 bases, with 14 bases between the two germline ends. CDR3 sequence: CASSPTDGDNEKLFF. For the CDR3, the DNA is TGCGCCAGCAGCCCTACAGACGGGGATAATGAAAAACTGTTTTTT.

V gene TRBV5-5 combines with J gene TRBJ2-2; D possibly matches TRBD1 or TRBD2 (5 bases each). The V end was cut by 6 bases, the J end by 1 base, with 16 bases between. Germline V lookup: CDR1 SGHKS, CDR2 YYEKEE (reference sequence). This CDR3 contains 16 residues. This CDR3 is CASTEGWGKNTGELFF. The CDR3 region has the DNA TGTGCCAGCACCGAAGGATGGGGGAAGAACACCGGGGAGCTGTTTTTT.

In nucleotides, the CDR3 is TGTGCCAGCAGCCTACCGGACAGGGAACAATCCGTC. This translates into CASSLPDREQSV. The chain uses TRBV7-9 and TRBJ2-7; 8 positions agree with TRBD1. In germline, CDR1 is SEHNR, CDR2 FQNEAQ (reference sequence). The CDR3 runs to 12 residues.

This rearrangement joins TRBV27 to TRBJ1-6; 9 bases are a match to TRBD1. The ends lost 6 bases at V and 10 bases at J; junction bases unmatched: 7. This CDR3 comprises 14 residues. CDR1 MNHEY and CDR2 SMNVEV come from the germline V gene (reference sequence). CDR3: CASSWTGVGSPLHF. The CDR3 coding sequence is TGTGCCAGCAGCTGGACAGGGGTAGGGTCACCCCTCCACTTT.

V is TRBV10-1 and J is TRBJ1-2; the D gene is possibly TRBD1 (6 bases). V was clipped by 6 bases and J by 5 bases, with 13 bases between them. CDR1 is WNHNN, CDR2 SYGVQD, per germline (reference sequence). The CDR3 is made up of 13 amino acids. The CDR3 loop reads CASSIQGGYGYTF. CDR3 nucleotides: TGCGCCAGCAGCATACAGGGTGGTTATGGCTACACCTTC.

The chain is built from TRBV19 and TRBJ2-3, with TRBD1 matching 7 bases. Trimming removed 4 bases from V and 2 bases from J; junction bases left unmatched: 6. The CDR3 runs to 15 residues. In germline, CDR1 is LNHDA, CDR2 SQIVND (reference sequence). The CDR3 nucleotides are TGTGCCAGTAGTAGGACAGGCATATTCACAGATACGCAGTATTTT. Encoded protein: CASSRTGIFTDTQYF.

This clone occurred a few times. The chain carries TRBV21-1 and TRBJ1-4. TRBV21-1 is described as a pseudogene. The length of the CDR3 is 16 residues. CDR3 sequence reads: CASSKSAGPSLGKLFF. Written as DNA, the CDR3 is TGTGCCAGCAGCAAAAGTGCCGGGCCTTCGCTCGGAAAACTGTTTTTT.

The rearrangement joins TRBV6-5 to TRBJ2-1, with a tentative D call TRBD2 (6 bases). V was clipped by 2 bases and J by 7 bases, with 15 bases between them. The CDR3 is 15 residues long. Germline CDR1 MNHEY, CDR2 SVGAGI. In DNA form, the CDR3 reads TGTGCCAGCAGTTACGGGTTACCGGGAGCGAATGAGCAGTTCTTC. Translation: CASSYGLPGANEQFF.

The chain is built from TRBV4-2 and TRBJ2-3; TRBD2 aligns across 7 bases. There are 17 residues in the CDR3. Germline V CDR1 and CDR2: LGHNA, YNFKEQ. V gave up 0 bases and J gave up 5 bases; unmatched junction bases: 11. The CDR3 sequence is CASSQDPGRGSGDTQYF. The CDR3 bases are TGTGCCAGCAGCCAAGATCCGGGGAGGGGTAGCGGAGATACGCAGTATTTT.

This chain joins TRBV28 and TRBJ2-2; 7 bases map to TRBD1. This CDR3 is 16 amino acids long. After removal of 6 bases from V and 4 bases from J, the junction contained 11 bases not matched to a gene. Germline V gene sequence: CDR1 MDHEN, CDR2 SYDVKM. CDR3 sequence: CASSRARGISTGELFF. The CDR3 DNA reads as TGTGCCAGCAGCCGAGCCAGGGGGATCAGCACCGGGGAGCTGTTTTTT.

The chain carries TRBV25-1 and TRBJ2-3; 8 positions agree with TRBD1. The CDR3 extends over 17 amino acids. From germline, CDR1 is MGHDK and CDR2 SYGVNS. Trimming at V came to 1 base and at J to 7 bases, leaving 13 bases not matched to a gene. CDR3 sequence (DNA): TGTGCCAGCAGTGAATTCGGTGTTGGGACAGGCCGAAATACGCAGTATTTT. It translates to CASSEFGVGTGRNTQYF.

The chain uses TRBV5-4 and TRBJ2-3; D is unclear. Trimming removed 4 bases at V and 5 bases at J, with 8 bases between. Germline CDR1 reads SGHNT; CDR2 reads YYREEE (reference sequence). This CDR3 has 12 residues. As DNA, the CDR3 is TGTGCCAGCAGCCTTTGGGGAGATACGCAGTATTTT. It encodes CASSLWGDTQYF.

This rearrangement joins TRBV4-1 to TRBJ1-3, with a weak D call TRBD1 (5 bases). In germline, CDR1 is MGHRA, CDR2 YSYEKL. The CDR3 has 14 residues. V gave up 3 bases and J gave up 2 bases, with 8 bases separating them. The CDR3 nucleotides read TGCGCCAGCAGCCAGGGACCTACTGGAAACACCATATATTTT. Translating it yields CASSQGPTGNTIYF.

There are a few counts of this clone. V usage is TRBV16 and J usage is TRBJ1-1; weak D call: TRBD1 (6 bases). In germline, CDR1 is KGHSY, CDR2 FQNENV. V lost 0 bases, J lost 5 bases, and 10 bases lay in between. There are 14 residues in the CDR3. The CDR3 bases are TGTGCCAGCAGCCAATCGCGGGGGGCGACTGAAGCTTTCTTT. As protein: CASSQSRGATEAFF.

This sequence joins TRBV7-8 and TRBJ2-7; TRBD1 or TRBD2 may be the D gene (5 bases each). Germline V gene sequence: CDR1 SGHVS, CDR2 FQNEAQ. This CDR3 is built from 17 residues. V lost 5 bases to trimming and J lost 4 bases, with 24 bases between them. Here the CDR3 reads CASSPQPPGTSRYEQYV. In DNA, the CDR3 is TGTGCCAGCAGCCCGCAACCACCCGGGACCAGCCGATACGAGCAGTACGTC.

The rearrangement links TRBV5-1 to TRBJ1-6, with 7 bases matching TRBD1. This CDR3 region has 17 residues. The ends lost 8 bases at V and 1 base at J; junction bases unmatched: 12. CDR1 is SGHRS, CDR2 YFSETQ, per germline. CDR3 sequence reads: CARARQGGQSYNSPLHF. The CDR3 DNA follows: TGCGCCAGGGCCCGGCAGGGGGGCCAGTCCTATAATTCACCCCTCCACTTT.

The chain employs TRBV5-1 and TRBJ1-3; no definite D call. Germline V CDR1 and CDR2: SGHRS, YFSETQ. V lost 0 bases to trimming and J lost 1 base, with 8 bases between them. This CDR3 has 15 residues. The CDR3 DNA reads TGCGCCAGCAGCTTGGATCCTGGTTCTGGAAACACCATATATTTT. This translates into CASSLDPGSGNTIYF.

CDR3 nucleotides: TGTGCCAGCAGCATACAGGGGGTTGGCGAGCAGTACTTC. This sequence encodes CASSIQGVGEQYF. The gene calls are TRBV13 and TRBJ2-7; TRBD1 agrees at 8 bases. V was clipped by 5 bases and J by 6 bases; unmatched bases: 6. The CDR3 is 13 amino acids. Germline V gene lookup returns CDR1 PRHDT and CDR2 FYEKMQ (reference sequence).

The chain uses TRBV5-5 and TRBJ1-4, with a weak D call TRBD1 (5 bases). This CDR3 has 16 residues. The germline gives CDR1 SGHKS, CDR2 YYEKEE (reference sequence). Between the trimmed V and J ends, which lost 0 bases and 7 bases, there was a span of 16 bases. CDR3 bases: TGTGCCAGCAGCTTGGTAGGGGCCACCCAGGGTGAAAAACTGTTTTTT. As protein: CASSLVGATQGEKLFF.

There are a few counts of this clone. V usage is TRBV27 and J usage is TRBJ2-2, with TRBD2 identical over 7 bases. The CDR3 is made up of 14 amino acids. Per germline, CDR1 MNHEY and CDR2 SMNVEV (reference sequence). V dropped 3 bases and J dropped 6; count of bases not matched to a gene: 4. CDR3 loop: CASSFSTSAGELFF. For the CDR3, the DNA is TGTGCCAGCAGTTTCTCTACTAGCGCCGGGGAGCTGTTTTTT.

The gene calls are TRBV5-1 and TRBJ2-4; a weak D match, TRBD1 (5 bases). Germline-derived CDR1 and CDR2 are SGHRS and YFSETQ. The CDR3 totals 15 residues. V dropped 3 bases and J dropped 0 bases, with 10 bases sitting between them. CDR3 DNA sequence: TGCGCCAGCAGCTCCGACAGTCTAGCCAAAAACATTCAGTACTTC. It yields the protein CASSSDSLAKNIQYF.

The chain couples TRBV11-3 to TRBJ1-2; tentative D call: TRBD1 (5 bases). Deletions cut 5 bases from V and 4 bases from J, with 14 bases between. CDR1 is SGHNT, CDR2 YENEEA, per germline. The CDR3 covers 14 residues. The CDR3: CASSVHGAPYGYTF. Here the CDR3 DNA reads TGTGCCAGCAGCGTCCACGGGGCCCCCTATGGCTACACCTTC.

This clone has only a few counts. V gene TRBV7-9 combines with J gene TRBJ1-4, with D perhaps matching TRBD1 (6 bases). This CDR3 is built from 15 residues. Germline lookup yields CDR1 SEHNR and CDR2 FQNEAQ (reference sequence). V was trimmed by 5 bases and J by 8 bases, leaving 18 bases between them. CDR3 DNA sequence: TGTGCCAGCAGCGTGGCGACAGGTCAGGCCGAAAAACTGTTTTTT. Its protein product is CASSVATGQAEKLFF.

The CDR3 DNA reads TGTGCCAGCAGTACGCTAGGGGTCAATGAGCAGTTCTTC. It is translated as CASSTLGVNEQFF. The V and J genes are TRBV7-2 and TRBJ2-1, with D tentatively TRBD1 (5 bases). The CDR3 covers 13 residues. Germline CDR1 reads SGHTA; CDR2 reads FQGNSA. V was shortened by 6 bases and J by 6 bases, with 12 bases between the two germline ends.

The chain links TRBV30 to TRBJ1-5; weak D call: TRBD1 (5 bases). Germline V lookup: CDR1 GTSNPN, CDR2 SVGIG (reference sequence). Trimming cost V 1 base and J 3 bases, with 10 bases left between them. The CDR3 covers 14 residues. The CDR3 loop is CAWSGGIYNQPQHF. The CDR3 DNA reads as TGTGCCTGGAGTGGGGGGATATACAATCAGCCCCAGCATTTT.

V usage is TRBV7-2 and J usage is TRBJ2-1; 11 nucleotides agree with TRBD2. This CDR3 has 15 amino acids. The germline V gene has CDR1 SGHTA and CDR2 FQGNSA. J gave up 5 bases and V 5 bases, and 5 bases lay outside the gene matches. As DNA, the CDR3 is TGTGCCAGCAGCACGCGACTAGCGGGGAACAATGAGCAGTTCTTC. Protein sequence: CASSTRLAGNNEQFF. The full variable domain, its missing parts supplied by reference TRBV7-2 and TRBJ2-1, is GAGVSQSPSNKVTEKGKDVELRCDPISGHTALYWYRQSLGQGLEFLIYFQGNSAPDKSGLPSDRFSAERTGGSVSTLTIQRTQQEDSAVYLCASSTRLAGNNEQFFGPGTRLTVL.

The rearrangement joins TRBV5-8 to TRBJ2-2, with 9 bases that match TRBD1. J lost 5 bases, V lost 3 bases, and 5 bases had no gene match. The length of the CDR3 is 15 residues. Looked up from germline, CDR1 is SGHTS and CDR2 is YDEGEE. The chain's CDR3 is CASSSGQGFTGELFF. The CDR3 region has the DNA TGTGCCAGCAGCTCTGGACAGGGGTTTACCGGGGAGCTGTTTTTT.

The J gene is TRBJ2-3, the V gene TRBV6-1, with no clear D. The CDR3 spans 13 residues. The ends were cut back, 1 base at V and 7 bases at J, with 9 bases in the middle. Germline V gives CDR1 MNHNS, CDR2 SASEGT. CDR3 sequence reads: CASSEESWNTQYF. The CDR3 bases are TGTGCCAGCAGTGAAGAATCCTGGAATACGCAGTATTTT.

The chain combines TRBV27 with TRBJ2-7, with D maybe TRBD1 (6 bases). Per the germline V gene, CDR1 is MNHEY and CDR2 is SMNVEV (reference sequence). Trimming removed 5 bases at V and 5 bases at J, with 19 bases between. The length of the CDR3 is 15 residues. CDR3 coding DNA: TGTGCCAGCAGTCCCTCCCTGGGGGCTCTTCACGAGCAGTACTTC. The encoded protein is CASSPSLGALHEQYF.

The rearrangement links TRBV11-2 to TRBJ2-2; TRBD1 agrees at 7 bases. This CDR3 is 16 amino acids long. V lost 5 bases, J lost 5 bases, and 11 bases stayed unmatched. CDR1 and CDR2 (germline): SGHAT, FQNNGV. Here the CDR3 DNA reads TGTGCCAGCAGCAGAACAGGGGTGGTCGGTACCGGGGAGCTGTTTTTT. Translating gives CASSRTGVVGTGELFF.